This T cell receptor (beta chain) was documented in a study of blood T cells in healthy people across ages. The use of a sample-barcoded 5' primer and a J-beta primer mix characterized a second PCR of about 6 to 12 cycles. One entry per CDR3 protein results from TCRdb running MiXCR on the 5' RACE reads. Among 1,500,000 or so distinct CDR3 sequences listed, almost 60% were seen once. Trimming cost V 6 bases and J 2 bases; bases outside gene matches: 6. This CDR3 contains 15 residues. The V gene's germline CDR1 is MNHEY and CDR2 SVGEGT. Specimen: blood. This TCR came from a man younger than 35 in good health. V usage is TRBV6-2 or TRBV6-3 and J usage is TRBJ2-1; 8 bases agree with TRBD2. The CDR3 reads CASRPSGSTYNEQFF. The CDR3 nucleotides are TGTGCCAGCAGGCCGAGCGGGAGTACCTACAATGAGCAGTTCTTC.